This T cell receptor (beta chain) derives from a study of shared clonotypes between healthy human individuals. A remark on this clone: What it binds is unknown.

Only in-frame clones appear in the TCRdb table, and some are missing; sequencing was by immunoSEQ multiplex PCR. The sample carries under 600,000 clones, 97% recorded once. The CDR3 is 15 residues long. Germline loops: CDR1 MNHEY, CDR2 SVGAGI. V lost 6 bases and J lost 1, with 12 bases in between. Study findings and constraints: Only blood was sampled, and tissue TCR repertoires likely differ from blood ones. The small donor group covered limited genetic and exposure diversity.

The material sequenced was naive CD4+ T cells sorted from blood. Regarding subset: CD45RA+ positively selected. The TCR sequence derives from a woman between 25 and 40 years old in good health. This chain uses TRBV6-5 with TRBJ2-2; TRBD2 might be the D (5 bases). CDR3 amino acids: CASSRRTVNTGELFF. For the CDR3, the DNA is TGTGCCAGCAGCAGGAGGACGGTGAACACCGGGGAGCTGTTTTTT.